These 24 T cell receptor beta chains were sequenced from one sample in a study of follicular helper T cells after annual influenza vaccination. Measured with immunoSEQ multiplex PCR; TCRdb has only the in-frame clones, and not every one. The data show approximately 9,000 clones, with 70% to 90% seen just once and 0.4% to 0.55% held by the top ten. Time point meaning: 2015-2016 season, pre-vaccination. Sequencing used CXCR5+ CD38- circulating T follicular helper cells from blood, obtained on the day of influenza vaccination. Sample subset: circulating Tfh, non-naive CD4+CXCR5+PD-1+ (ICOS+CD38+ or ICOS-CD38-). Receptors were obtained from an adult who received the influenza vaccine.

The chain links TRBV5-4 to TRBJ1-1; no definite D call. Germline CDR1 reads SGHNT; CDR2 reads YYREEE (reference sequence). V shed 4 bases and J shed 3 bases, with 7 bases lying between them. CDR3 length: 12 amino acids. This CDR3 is CASSDLDTEAFF. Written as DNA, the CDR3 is TGTGCCAGCAGCGATTTGGACACTGAAGCTTTCTTT.

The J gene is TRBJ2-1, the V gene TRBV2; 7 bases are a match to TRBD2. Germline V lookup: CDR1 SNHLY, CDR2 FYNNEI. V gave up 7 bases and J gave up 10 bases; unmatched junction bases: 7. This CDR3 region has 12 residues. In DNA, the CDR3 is TGTGCCAGCAACAACGGGGGGAGCGAGCAGTTCTTC. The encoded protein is CASNNGGSEQFF.

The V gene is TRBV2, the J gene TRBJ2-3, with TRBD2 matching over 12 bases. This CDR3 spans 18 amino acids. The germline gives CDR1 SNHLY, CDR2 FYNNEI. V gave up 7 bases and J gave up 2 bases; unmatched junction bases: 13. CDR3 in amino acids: CASIALLAGGATTDTQYF. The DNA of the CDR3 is TGTGCCAGCATTGCCCTACTAGCGGGGGGTGCTACCACAGATACGCAGTATTTT.

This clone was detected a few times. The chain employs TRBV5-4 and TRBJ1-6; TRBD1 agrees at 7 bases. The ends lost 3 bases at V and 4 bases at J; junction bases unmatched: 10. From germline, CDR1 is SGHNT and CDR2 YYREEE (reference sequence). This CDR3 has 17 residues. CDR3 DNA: TGTGCCAGCAGCTCGGGACAGAAGGGGGGATATAATTCACCCCTCCACTTT. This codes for CASSSGQKGGYNSPLHF.

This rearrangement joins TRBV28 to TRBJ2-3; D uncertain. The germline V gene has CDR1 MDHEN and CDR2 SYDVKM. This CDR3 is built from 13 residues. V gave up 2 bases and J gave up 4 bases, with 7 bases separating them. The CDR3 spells CASSLVYPDTQYF. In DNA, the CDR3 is TGTGCCAGCAGTTTAGTCTATCCAGATACGCAGTATTTT.

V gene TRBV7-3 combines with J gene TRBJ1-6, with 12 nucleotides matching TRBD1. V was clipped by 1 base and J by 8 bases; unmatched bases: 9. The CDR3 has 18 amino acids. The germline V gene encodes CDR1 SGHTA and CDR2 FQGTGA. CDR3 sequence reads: CASSLNPTGTGGDSPLHF. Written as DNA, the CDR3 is TGTGCCAGCAGCTTAAACCCTACAGGGACAGGGGGCGATTCACCCCTCCACTTT.

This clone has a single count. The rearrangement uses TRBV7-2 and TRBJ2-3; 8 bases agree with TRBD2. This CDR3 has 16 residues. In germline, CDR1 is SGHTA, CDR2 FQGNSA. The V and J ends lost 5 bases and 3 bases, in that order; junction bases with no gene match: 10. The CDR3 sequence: CASSAIAGLGTDTQYF. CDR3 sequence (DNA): TGTGCCAGCAGCGCTATAGCGGGGCTGGGGACAGATACGCAGTATTTT.

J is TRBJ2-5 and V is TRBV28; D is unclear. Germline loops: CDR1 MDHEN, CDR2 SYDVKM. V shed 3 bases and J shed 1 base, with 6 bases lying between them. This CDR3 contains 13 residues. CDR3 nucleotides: TGTGCCAGCAGTTTTCGGGCCCAAGAGACCCAGTACTTC. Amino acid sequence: CASSFRAQETQYF.

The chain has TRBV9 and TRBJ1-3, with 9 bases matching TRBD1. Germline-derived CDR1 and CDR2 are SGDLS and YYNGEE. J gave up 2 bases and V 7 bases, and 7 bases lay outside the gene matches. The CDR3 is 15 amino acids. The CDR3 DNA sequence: TGTGCCAGCGGGACAGGGTTTTCGGCTGGAAACACCATATATTTT. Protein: CASGTGFSAGNTIYF.

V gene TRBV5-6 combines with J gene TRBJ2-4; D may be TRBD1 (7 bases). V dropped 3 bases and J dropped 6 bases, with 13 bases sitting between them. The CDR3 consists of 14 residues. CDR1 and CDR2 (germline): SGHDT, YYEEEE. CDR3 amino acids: CASSSQGGVNIQYF. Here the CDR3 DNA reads TGTGCCAGCAGCTCGCAGGGGGGAGTAAACATTCAGTACTTC.

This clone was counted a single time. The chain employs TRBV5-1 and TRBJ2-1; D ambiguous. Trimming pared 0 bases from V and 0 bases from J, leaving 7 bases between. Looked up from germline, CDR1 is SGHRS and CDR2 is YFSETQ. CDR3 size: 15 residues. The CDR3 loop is CASSLGASSYNEQFF. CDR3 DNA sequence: TGCGCCAGCAGCTTGGGTGCAAGCTCCTACAATGAGCAGTTCTTC. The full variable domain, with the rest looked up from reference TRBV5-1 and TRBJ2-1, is KAGVTQTPRYLIKTRGQQVTLSCSPISGHRSVSWYQQTPGQGLQFLFEYFSETQRNKGNFPGRFSGRQFSNSRSEMNVSTLELGDSALYLCASSLGASSYNEQFFGPGTRLTVL.

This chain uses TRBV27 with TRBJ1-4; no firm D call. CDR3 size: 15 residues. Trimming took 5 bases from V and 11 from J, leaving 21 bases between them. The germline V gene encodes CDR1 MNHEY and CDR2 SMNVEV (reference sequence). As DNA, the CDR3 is TGTGCCAGCAGTCCGTTAGCCAACCTAGGTTTTAAACTGTTTTTT. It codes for CASSPLANLGFKLFF.

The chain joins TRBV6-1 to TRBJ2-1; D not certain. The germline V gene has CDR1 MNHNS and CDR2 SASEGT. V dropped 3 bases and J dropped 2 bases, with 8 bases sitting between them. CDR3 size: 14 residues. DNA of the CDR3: TGTGCCAGCAGTGATCGGGCTACCTACAATGAGCAGTTCTTC. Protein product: CASSDRATYNEQFF.

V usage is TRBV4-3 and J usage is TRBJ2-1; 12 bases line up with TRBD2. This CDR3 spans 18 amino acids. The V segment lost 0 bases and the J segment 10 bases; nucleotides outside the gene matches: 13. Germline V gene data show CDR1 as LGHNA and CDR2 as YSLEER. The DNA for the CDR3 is TGCGCCAGCAGCCAAGAGATCCTCACTAGCGGGGGGCCGGGGGAGCAGTTCTTC. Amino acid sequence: CASSQEILTSGGPGEQFF.

The CDR3 region is CASSPPGQGGNEQFF. The CDR3 DNA sequence: TGTGCCAGCAGCCCACCGGGACAGGGTGGTAATGAGCAGTTCTTC. The chain uses TRBV11-2 and TRBJ2-1, with 9 bases aligning to TRBD1. The germline V gene encodes CDR1 SGHAT and CDR2 FQNNGV. V gave up 5 bases and J gave up 7 bases; unmatched junction bases: 9. The CDR3 sequence is 15 residues long.

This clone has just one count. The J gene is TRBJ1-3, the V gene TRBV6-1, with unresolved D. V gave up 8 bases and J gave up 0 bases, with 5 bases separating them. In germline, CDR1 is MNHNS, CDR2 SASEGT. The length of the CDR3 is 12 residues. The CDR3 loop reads CASAGSGNTIYF. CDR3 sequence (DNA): TGTGCCAGCGCGGGCTCTGGAAACACCATATATTTT.

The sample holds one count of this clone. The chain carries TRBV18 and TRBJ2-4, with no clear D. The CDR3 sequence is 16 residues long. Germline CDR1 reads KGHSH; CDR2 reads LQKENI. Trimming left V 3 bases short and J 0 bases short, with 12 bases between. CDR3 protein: CASSPPYSGAKNIQYF. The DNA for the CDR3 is TGTGCCAGCTCACCCCCTTATAGTGGAGCCAAAAACATTCAGTACTTC.

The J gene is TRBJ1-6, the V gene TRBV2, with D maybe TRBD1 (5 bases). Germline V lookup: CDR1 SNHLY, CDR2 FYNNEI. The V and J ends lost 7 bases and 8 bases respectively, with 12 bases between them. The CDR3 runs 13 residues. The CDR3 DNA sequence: TGTGCCAGCATGGGGGTAAGGGATTCACCCCTCCACTTT. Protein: CASMGVRDSPLHF.

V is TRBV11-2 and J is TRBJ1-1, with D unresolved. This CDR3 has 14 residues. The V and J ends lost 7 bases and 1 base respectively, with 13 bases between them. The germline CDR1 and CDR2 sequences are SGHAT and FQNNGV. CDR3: CASNQKAANTEAFF. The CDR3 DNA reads TGTGCCAGCAACCAAAAGGCTGCGAACACTGAAGCTTTCTTT. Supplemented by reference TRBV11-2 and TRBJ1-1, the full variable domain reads EAGVAQSPRYKIIEKRQSVAFWCNPISGHATLYWYQQILGQGPKLLIQFQNNGVVDDSQLPKDRFSAERLKGVDSTLKIQPAKLEDSAVYLCASNQKAANTEAFFGQGTRLTVV.

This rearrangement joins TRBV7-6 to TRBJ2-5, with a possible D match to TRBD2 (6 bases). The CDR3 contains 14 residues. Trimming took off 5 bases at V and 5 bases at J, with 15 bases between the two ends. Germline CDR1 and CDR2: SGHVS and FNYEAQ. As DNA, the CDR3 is TGTGCCAGCAGCCCCCCGGGGGATAGGGAGACCCAGTACTTC. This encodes CASSPPGDRETQYF.

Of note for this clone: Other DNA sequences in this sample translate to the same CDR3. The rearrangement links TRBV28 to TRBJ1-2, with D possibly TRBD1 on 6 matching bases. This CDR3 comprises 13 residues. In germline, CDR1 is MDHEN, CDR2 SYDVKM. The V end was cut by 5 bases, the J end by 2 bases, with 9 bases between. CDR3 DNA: TGTGCCAGCAGTCCAACAGGGAACTATGGCTACACCTTC. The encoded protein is CASSPTGNYGYTF.

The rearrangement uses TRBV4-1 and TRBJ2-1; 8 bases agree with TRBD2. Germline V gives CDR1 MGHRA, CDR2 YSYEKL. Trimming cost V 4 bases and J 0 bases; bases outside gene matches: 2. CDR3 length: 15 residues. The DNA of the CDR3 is TGCGCCAGCAGCCCCGGGGGGGCCTCCTACAATGAGCAGTTCTTC. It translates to CASSPGGASYNEQFF.

CDR3 region: CASSVASVGNTIYF. The CDR3 nucleotides are TGTGCCAGCAGCGTAGCAAGTGTTGGAAACACCATATATTTT. The V call is TRBV9, the J call TRBJ1-3; D is unclear. The CDR3 is made up of 14 amino acids. Germline V lookup: CDR1 SGDLS, CDR2 YYNGEE. V lost 0 bases, J lost 3 bases, and 7 bases lay in between.

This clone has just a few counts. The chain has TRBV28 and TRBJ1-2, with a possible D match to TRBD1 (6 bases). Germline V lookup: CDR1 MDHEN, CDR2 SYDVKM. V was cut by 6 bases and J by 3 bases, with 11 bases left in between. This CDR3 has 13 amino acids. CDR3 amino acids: CASRSTGYYGYTF. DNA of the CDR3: TGTGCCAGCAGATCCACAGGGTACTATGGCTACACCTTC.